This TCR beta chain was identified in a study of blood T cell repertoires in COVID-19. At the level of the study: Sources were T cells, B-cell-depleted T cells, or PBMCs; the material itself was cDNA or gDNA.

Germline V gene lookup returns CDR1 MGHDK and CDR2 SYGVNS. The CDR3 sequence is 12 residues long. V shed 8 bases and J shed 8 bases, with 12 bases lying between them. Here immunoSEQ multiplex PCR was the method, and the copy in TCRdb shows in-frame clones only, minus some. The data show 75,000 to 95,000 clones, with roughly 80% seen just once and roughly a third held by the top ten. The chain has TRBV25-1 and TRBJ1-4; D is undetermined. This TCR was sampled from a man aged 55-75 years with COVID-19, enrolled during active disease. The sequencing sample was made of peripheral blood. The CDR3 coding sequence is TGTGCCAGCCGGGTATCAGTGGAAAAACTGTTTTTT. This translates into CASRVSVEKLFF.